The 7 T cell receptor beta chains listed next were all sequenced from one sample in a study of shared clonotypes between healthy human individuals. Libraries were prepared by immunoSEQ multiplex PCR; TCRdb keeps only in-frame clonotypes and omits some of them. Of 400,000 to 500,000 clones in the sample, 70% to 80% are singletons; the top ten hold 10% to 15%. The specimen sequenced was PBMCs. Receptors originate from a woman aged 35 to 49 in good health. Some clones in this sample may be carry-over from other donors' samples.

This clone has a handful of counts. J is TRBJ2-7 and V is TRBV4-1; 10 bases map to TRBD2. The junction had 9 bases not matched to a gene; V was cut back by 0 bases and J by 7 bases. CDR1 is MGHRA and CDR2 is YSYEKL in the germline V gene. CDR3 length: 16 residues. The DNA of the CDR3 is TGCGCCAGCAGCCAAGATACCCTAGCGGGAGCAGGGGAGCAGTACTTC. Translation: CASSQDTLAGAGEQYF.

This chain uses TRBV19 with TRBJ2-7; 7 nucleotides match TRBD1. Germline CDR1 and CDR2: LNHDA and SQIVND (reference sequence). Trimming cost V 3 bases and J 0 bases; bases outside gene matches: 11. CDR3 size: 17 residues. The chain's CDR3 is CASSIRGHPSGSYEQYF. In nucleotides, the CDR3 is TGTGCCAGTAGTATTAGGGGGCATCCCTCGGGCTCCTACGAGCAGTACTTC.

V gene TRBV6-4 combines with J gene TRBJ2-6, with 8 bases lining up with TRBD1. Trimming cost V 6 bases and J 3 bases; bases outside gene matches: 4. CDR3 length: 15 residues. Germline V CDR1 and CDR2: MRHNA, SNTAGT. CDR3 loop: CASSETGDGANVLTF. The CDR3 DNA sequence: TGTGCCAGCAGCGAGACAGGGGATGGGGCCAACGTCCTGACTTTC.

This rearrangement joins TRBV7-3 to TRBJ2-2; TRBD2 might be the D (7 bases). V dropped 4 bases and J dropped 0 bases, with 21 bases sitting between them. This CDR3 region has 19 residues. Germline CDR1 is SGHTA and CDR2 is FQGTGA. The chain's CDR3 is CASSSRTLGGPANTGELFF. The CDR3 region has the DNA TGTGCCAGCAGCTCGCGAACCTTGGGGGGGCCCGCGAACACCGGGGAGCTGTTTTTT. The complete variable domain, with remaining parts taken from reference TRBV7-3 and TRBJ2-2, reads GAGVSQTPSNKVTEKGKYVELRCDPISGHTALYWYRQSLGQGPEFLIYFQGTGAADDSGLPNDRFFAVRPEGSVSTLKIQRTERGDSAVYLCASSSRTLGGPANTGELFFGEGSRLTVL.

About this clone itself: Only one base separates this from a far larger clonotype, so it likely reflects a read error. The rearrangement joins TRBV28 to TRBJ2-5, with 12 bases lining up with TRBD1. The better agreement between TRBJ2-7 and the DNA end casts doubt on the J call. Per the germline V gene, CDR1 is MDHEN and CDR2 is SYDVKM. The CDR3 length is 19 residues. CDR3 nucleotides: TGTGCCAGCAGTTTACTCGGGACAGGGGGCTACGGAACCCCCTACGAGCAGTACTTC. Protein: CASSLLGTGGYGTPYEQYF.

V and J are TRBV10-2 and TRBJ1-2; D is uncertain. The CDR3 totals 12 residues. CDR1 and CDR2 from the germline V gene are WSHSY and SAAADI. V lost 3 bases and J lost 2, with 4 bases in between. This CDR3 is CASSDRNYGYTF. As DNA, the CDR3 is TGCGCCAGCAGTGACCGGAACTATGGCTACACCTTC.

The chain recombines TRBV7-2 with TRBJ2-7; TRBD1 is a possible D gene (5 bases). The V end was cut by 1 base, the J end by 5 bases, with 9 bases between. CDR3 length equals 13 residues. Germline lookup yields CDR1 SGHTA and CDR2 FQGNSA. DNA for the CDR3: TGTGCCAGCAGCTTAGACAGGATCAACGAGCAGTACTTC. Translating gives CASSLDRINEQYF.